This T cell receptor beta chain was recovered during a study of T-cell memory formation after mild COVID-19. In the study overall: The study found TCR clusters largely donor specific. Study-level results: From day 15 to 85, contracting clones were balanced between CD4 and CD8, whereas later expanders leaned toward CD4+.

Trimming took 6 bases from V and 4 from J, leaving 10 bases between them. From germline, CDR1 is SGHKS and CDR2 YYEKEE (reference sequence). This CDR3 is built from 13 residues. On this clonotype: Its antigen is unknown.

Employing constant-segment primers, 5'RACE generated TCR alpha and TCR beta cDNA libraries bearing sample barcodes and UMIs. Each CDR3 protein gets one entry after TCRdb re-called the 5' RACE reads with MiXCR. This sample has a few hundred thousand distinct CDR3 sequences; roughly a fifth occur once, and the top ten carry around 21%. Material for sequencing was PBMCs or a T cell subset sorted from them (not recorded which). The receptor was isolated from a young man who had mild COVID-19 (a few samples of this study predate the infection). Cell type and time point are not known. V usage is TRBV5-5 and J usage is TRBJ2-2, with D uncertain. In nucleotides, the CDR3 is TGTGCCAGCACCAATACAGTCACCGGGGAGCTGTTTTTT. This encodes CASTNTVTGELFF.